The TCR beta chain described here comes from a study of blood T cell repertoires in COVID-19. Study information: From the United States, Italy and Spain came samples of acute and convalescent COVID-19. The analysed material was cDNA or gDNA that came from T cells, B-cell-depleted T cells, or PBMCs.

Original processing methods: It was from reference gene primer amplification that nucleated cell counts were estimated. Profiling relied on immunoSEQ multiplex PCR, and the TCRdb table lists in-frame clones only, not all of them. That table gives V, J and clone size, and the DNA gave D and trimming. Of some 150,000 clones in the sample, about 86% were seen once. The CDR3 length is 13 residues. V lost 7 bases and J 2 bases, leaving 10 bases between the germline ends. Germline V lookup: CDR1 ENHRY, CDR2 SYGVKD. This TCR was recovered from a woman aged 55-70 years with acute or convalescent COVID-19. This chain links TRBV10-3 with TRBJ2-3, with a tentative D call TRBD2 (5 bases). The material sequenced was peripheral blood. The DNA of the CDR3 is TGTGCCATCACCCAGCGGATCACAGATACGCAGTATTTT. As protein: CAITQRITDTQYF.